The 22 T cell receptor beta chains below were found in one sample sequenced in a study of OX40 agonist ivuxolimab in advanced cancers. This table comes from immunoSEQ multiplex PCR, and its TCRdb copy is limited to in-frame clones, with some not included. The sample holds more than 70,000 clones, approximately 84% seen once. Sequencing used CD4+ or CD8+ T cells sorted from blood, obtained in a trial of the OX40 agonist ivuxolimab. The receptors were sampled from an adult with an advanced solid tumor such as melanoma, head and neck, liver or kidney cancer.

The chain links TRBV28 to TRBJ1-2; 7 bases agree with TRBD1. The CDR3 is 14 residues long. The junction had 5 bases not matched to a gene; V was cut back by 6 bases and J by 1 base. Germline V gene lookup returns CDR1 MDHEN and CDR2 SYDVKM. CDR3 in amino acids: CASREGARNYGYTF. The CDR3 DNA follows: TGTGCCAGCAGGGAGGGGGCGCGTAACTATGGCTACACCTTC.

The chain combines TRBV2 with TRBJ2-1; 9 bases fit TRBD1. V lost 7 bases, J lost 4 bases, and 5 bases stayed unmatched. The CDR3 runs 14 residues. The germline CDR1 and CDR2 sequences are SNHLY and FYNNEI. CDR3 nucleotide sequence: TGTGCCAGCATGCAGGACAGGGGTTACAATGAGCAGTTCTTC. This translates into CASMQDRGYNEQFF. The full variable domain, its missing parts supplied by reference TRBV2 and TRBJ2-1, is EPEVTQTPSHQVTQMGQEVILRCVPISNHLYFYWYRQILGQKVEFLVSFYNNEISEKSEIFDDQFSVERPDGSNFTLKIRSTKLEDSAMYFCASMQDRGYNEQFFGPGTRLTVL.

The CDR3 nucleotides read TGCAGCGTTGAAGGGCAGGGGGGAGATACGCAGTATTTT. Translated: CSVEGQGGDTQYF. The rearrangement joins TRBV29-1 to TRBJ2-3, with D maybe TRBD1 (7 bases). CDR3 length: 13 amino acids. The V end lost 1 base, the J end lost 5 bases, and 10 bases lay between the germline ends. Germline V gives CDR1 SQVTM, CDR2 ANQGSEA.

This clone has more than one count but fewer than ten. The chain uses TRBV19 and TRBJ2-1; D is possibly TRBD2 (5 bases). Germline CDR1 reads LNHDA; CDR2 reads SQIVND (reference sequence). This CDR3 is built from 20 residues. V lost 3 bases and J 8 bases, leaving 32 bases between the germline ends. The CDR3 is CASSMSAGAVVVKSGDEQFF. CDR3 nucleotides: TGTGCCAGTAGTATGTCGGCAGGAGCGGTTGTCGTCAAGTCTGGCGATGAGCAGTTCTTC.

The rearrangement uses TRBV28 and TRBJ2-7; 7 nucleotides align to TRBD1. There are 17 residues in the CDR3. Germline V gene data show CDR1 as MDHEN and CDR2 as SYDVKM. V dropped 2 bases and J dropped 8; count of bases not matched to a gene: 18. The DNA for the CDR3 is TGTGCCAGCAGTTTAAGTTTTTCCGGGACAGACCTACGAAAGCAGTACTTC. Protein sequence: CASSLSFSGTDLRKQYF.

V and J are TRBV11-2 and TRBJ2-2; possible D gene TRBD2, 6 bases. The CDR3 sequence is 16 residues long. Per germline, CDR1 SGHAT and CDR2 FQNNGV. Trimming removed 1 base at V and 4 bases at J, with 13 bases between. The CDR3 loop reads CASSLGGKGSTGELFF. CDR3 DNA sequence: TGTGCCAGCAGCTTAGGCGGGAAGGGATCCACCGGGGAGCTGTTTTTT.

This clone came up once. The chain carries TRBV14 and TRBJ1-2; perhaps TRBD1 as D (5 bases). V was clipped by 3 bases and J by 3 bases, with 17 bases between them. This CDR3 is 16 amino acids long. Germline CDR1 is SGHDN and CDR2 is FVKESK. DNA for the CDR3: TGTGCCAGCAGCCAGGGGGGACTTCAAGGGCACTATGGCTACACCTTC. Residues: CASSQGGLQGHYGYTF.

The J gene is TRBJ2-5, the V gene TRBV10-1; the D call may be TRBD1 or TRBD2 (5 bases each). Germline lookup yields CDR1 WNHNN and CDR2 SYGVQD (reference sequence). Trimming stripped 4 bases from V and 1 base from J, with 13 bases between. The CDR3 runs to 15 residues. CDR3 sequence reads: CASSVGRGVQETQYF. DNA for the CDR3: TGCGCCAGCAGTGTAGGTCGGGGCGTCCAAGAGACCCAGTACTTC.

The genes are TRBV6-5 and TRBJ1-6; the D is unclear. The CDR3 totals 14 residues. Germline V CDR1 and CDR2: MNHEY, SVGAGI. Trimming shortened V by 2 bases and J by 8 bases, and 10 bases separated the two germline ends. The CDR3 DNA reads as TGTGCCAGCAGTTACAATCCGAGGGATTCACCCCTCCACTTT. This gives the protein CASSYNPRDSPLHF.

The rearrangement joins TRBV10-1 to TRBJ2-1; a weak D match, TRBD1 (5 bases). This CDR3 spans 14 amino acids. The V end was cut by 2 bases, the J end by 7 bases, with 12 bases between. Germline CDR1 reads WNHNN; CDR2 reads SYGVQD (reference sequence). The CDR3 nucleotides are TGCGCCAGCAGTGAGACAGGTAGAAGGAATGAGCAGTTCTTC. Its translation: CASSETGRRNEQFF.

The chain is built from TRBV5-5 and TRBJ2-2; the match to TRBD2 covers 7 bases. CDR1 is SGHKS and CDR2 is YYEKEE in the germline V gene (reference sequence). The CDR3 runs 18 residues. The trim removed 4 bases at V and 3 bases at J, leaving 15 bases unmatched. CDR3: CASSGDRSGMGDTGELFF. The CDR3 DNA follows: TGTGCCAGCAGCGGGGACCGGAGCGGGATGGGTGACACCGGGGAGCTGTTTTTT.

The chain recombines TRBV6-1 with TRBJ2-7, with TRBD1 as a possible D gene (5 bases). Germline V gives CDR1 MNHNS, CDR2 SASEGT. This CDR3 has 14 amino acids. Trimming stripped 5 bases from V and 0 bases from J, with 11 bases between. The CDR3 spells CASSSGRNSYEQYF. CDR3 in DNA: TGTGCCAGCAGTTCAGGGCGGAACTCCTACGAGCAGTACTTC.

The chain carries TRBV15 and TRBJ2-7; unclear D gene. The CDR3 is made up of 14 amino acids. CDR1 and CDR2 (germline): LNHNV, YYDKDF (reference sequence). V lost 1 base to trimming and J lost 5 bases, with 12 bases between them. The CDR3 here is CATSRGYSVHEQYF. CDR3 nucleotide sequence: TGTGCCACCAGCAGAGGTTACAGTGTCCACGAGCAGTACTTC.

This clone appeared a single time. This chain links TRBV5-6 with TRBJ1-2; 8 positions agree with TRBD1. This CDR3 spans 14 amino acids. Germline lookup yields CDR1 SGHDT and CDR2 YYEEEE. The V segment lost 4 bases and the J segment 6 bases; nucleotides outside the gene matches: 8. The CDR3 sequence is CASSPRTGWDGYTF. The CDR3 bases are TGTGCCAGCAGCCCTAGGACAGGGTGGGATGGCTACACCTTC.

The sample holds one count of this clone. The DNA for the CDR3 is TGTGCCAGCAGACCCCGGGACAGGGAATACGAGCAGTACTTC. This codes for CASRPRDREYEQYF. V is TRBV6-6 and J is TRBJ2-7; TRBD1 aligns across 9 bases. The germline gives CDR1 MNHNY, CDR2 SVGAGI (reference sequence). This CDR3 has 14 residues. V trimming: 6 bases; J trimming: 4 bases; junction bases outside the gene matches: 7.

The chain couples TRBV9 to TRBJ1-3, with D unresolved. V lost 4 bases and J 0 bases, leaving 5 bases between the germline ends. The length of the CDR3 is 13 residues. From germline, CDR1 is SGDLS and CDR2 YYNGEE. CDR3 nucleotides: TGTGCCAGCAGCTGGGACTCTGGAAACACCATATATTTT. This codes for CASSWDSGNTIYF.

The rearrangement links TRBV18 to TRBJ2-1; 12 nucleotides align to TRBD2. The CDR3 has 17 residues. The junction had 8 bases not matched to a gene; V was cut back by 2 bases and J by 6 bases. Germline CDR1 reads KGHSH; CDR2 reads LQKENI. The CDR3 protein is CASSPGASGGAINEQFF. The CDR3 region has the DNA TGTGCCAGCTCACCAGGTGCTAGCGGGGGGGCTATCAATGAGCAGTTCTTC.

The chain links TRBV5-1 to TRBJ1-5; TRBD1 matches 9 bases. V was pared by 4 bases and J by 3 bases, with 2 bases of the junction left unmatched. The CDR3 covers 14 residues. Germline CDR1 is SGHRS and CDR2 is YFSETQ. CDR3 DNA: TGCGCCAGCAGCCGGACAGGGGTCAATCAGCCCCAGCATTTT. As protein: CASSRTGVNQPQHF.

This clone was seen only once. The V gene is TRBV4-3, the J gene TRBJ2-7; 9 bases fit TRBD2. The CDR3 runs to 15 residues. Germline V gene lookup returns CDR1 LGHNA and CDR2 YSLEER. Trimming at V came to 6 bases and at J to 5 bases, leaving 11 bases not matched to a gene. CDR3 region: CASSRTSERADEQYF. In DNA form, the CDR3 reads TGCGCCAGCAGTAGGACTAGCGAACGGGCGGACGAGCAGTACTTC.

This chain joins TRBV7-9 and TRBJ2-5; no clear D gene. Trimming shortened V by 3 bases and J by 2 bases, and 10 bases separated the two germline ends. Germline CDR1 SEHNR, CDR2 FQNEAQ (reference sequence). The CDR3 is 14 residues long. The CDR3 here is CASSFSTQQETQYF. As DNA, the CDR3 is TGTGCCAGCAGCTTTTCCACACAACAAGAGACCCAGTACTTC.

The chain joins TRBV7-9 to TRBJ2-7; 8 nucleotides align to TRBD2. Trimming took 4 bases from V and 5 from J; bases not matched to a gene: 10. Germline V gene sequence: CDR1 SEHNR, CDR2 FQNEAQ (reference sequence). The CDR3 extends over 15 amino acids. The CDR3 loop reads CASSSVAGSNHEQYF. The DNA for the CDR3 is TGTGCCAGCAGCTCCGTAGCGGGAAGTAACCACGAGCAGTACTTC.

This clone has just a few counts. This chain links TRBV21-1 with TRBJ2-5; no DNA check was done on the table's D call, TRBD2. TRBV21-1 corresponds to a pseudogene. The CDR3 consists of 15 residues. CDR3 in DNA: TGTGCCAGCAGCACCCTACTAGGGATATTGGAGACCCAGTACTTC. Translating gives CASSTLLGILETQYF.